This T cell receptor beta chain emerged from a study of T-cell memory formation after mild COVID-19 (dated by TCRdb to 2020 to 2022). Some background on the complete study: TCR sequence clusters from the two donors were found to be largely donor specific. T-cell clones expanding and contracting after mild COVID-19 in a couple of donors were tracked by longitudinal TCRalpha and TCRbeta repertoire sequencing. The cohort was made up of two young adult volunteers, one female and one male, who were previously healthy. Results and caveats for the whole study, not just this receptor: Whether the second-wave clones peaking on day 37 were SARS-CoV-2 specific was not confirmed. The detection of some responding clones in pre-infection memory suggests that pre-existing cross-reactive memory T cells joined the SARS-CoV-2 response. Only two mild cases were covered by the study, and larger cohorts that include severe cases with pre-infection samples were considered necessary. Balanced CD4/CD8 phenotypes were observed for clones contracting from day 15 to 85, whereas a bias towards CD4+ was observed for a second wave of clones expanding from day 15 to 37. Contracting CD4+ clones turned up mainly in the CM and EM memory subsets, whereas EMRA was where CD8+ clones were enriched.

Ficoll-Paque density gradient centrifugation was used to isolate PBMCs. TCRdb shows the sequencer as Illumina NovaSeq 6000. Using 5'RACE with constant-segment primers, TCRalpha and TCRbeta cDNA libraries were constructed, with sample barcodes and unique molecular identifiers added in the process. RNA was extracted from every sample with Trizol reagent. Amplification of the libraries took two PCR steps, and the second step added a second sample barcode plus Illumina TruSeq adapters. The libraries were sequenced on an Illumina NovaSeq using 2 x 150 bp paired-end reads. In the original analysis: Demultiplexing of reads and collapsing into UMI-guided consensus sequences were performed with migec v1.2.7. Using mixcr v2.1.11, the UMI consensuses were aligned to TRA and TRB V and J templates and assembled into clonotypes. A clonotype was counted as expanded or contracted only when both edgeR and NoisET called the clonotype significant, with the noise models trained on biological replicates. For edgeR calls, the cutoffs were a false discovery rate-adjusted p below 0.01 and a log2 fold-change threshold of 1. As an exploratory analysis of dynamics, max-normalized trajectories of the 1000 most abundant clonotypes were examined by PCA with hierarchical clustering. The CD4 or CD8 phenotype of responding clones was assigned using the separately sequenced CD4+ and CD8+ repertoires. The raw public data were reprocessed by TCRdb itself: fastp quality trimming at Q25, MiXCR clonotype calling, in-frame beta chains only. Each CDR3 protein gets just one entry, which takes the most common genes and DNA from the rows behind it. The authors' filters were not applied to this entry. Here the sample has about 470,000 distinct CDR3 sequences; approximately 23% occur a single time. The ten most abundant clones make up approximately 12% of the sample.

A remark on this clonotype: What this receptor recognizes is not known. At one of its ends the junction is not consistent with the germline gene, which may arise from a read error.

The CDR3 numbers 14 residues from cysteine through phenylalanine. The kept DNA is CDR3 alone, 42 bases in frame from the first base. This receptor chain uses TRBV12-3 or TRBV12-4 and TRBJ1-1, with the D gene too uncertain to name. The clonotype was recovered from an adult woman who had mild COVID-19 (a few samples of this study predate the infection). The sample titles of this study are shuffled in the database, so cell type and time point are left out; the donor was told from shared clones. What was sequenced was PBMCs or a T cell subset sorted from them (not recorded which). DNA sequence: TGTGCCAGCAGTTTAGGGCGCGTAGGCACTGAAGCTTACTTT. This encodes CASSLGRVGTEAYF.